These 26 T cell receptor beta chains were all obtained from the same sample, sequenced in a study of T cell changes during pregnancy in multiple sclerosis. The protocol was immunoSEQ multiplex PCR, while the TCRdb copy is restricted to in-frame clones and leaves out a portion. The sample consists of more than 65,000 clones, about 93% of them appearing once. The source was CD4+ T cells from peripheral blood mononuclear cells, collected before pregnancy. The receptors were sampled from a female donor with multiple sclerosis, enrolled in a pregnancy study.

The chain links TRBV7-2 to TRBJ2-2, with 10 bases that match TRBD1. CDR1 and CDR2 (germline): SGHTA, FQGNSA. Losses at the gene ends were 8 bases for V and 7 bases for J; bases not matched to a gene: 7. This CDR3 region has 14 residues. DNA for the CDR3: TGTGCCAGCCGGTCGACAGGGGGCGGCGGGGAGCTGTTTTTT. This translates into CASRSTGGGGELFF. Complete variable domain (other parts from reference TRBV7-2 and TRBJ2-2): GAGVSQSPSNKVTEKGKDVELRCDPISGHTALYWYRQSLGQGLEFLIYFQGNSAPDKSGLPSDRFSAERTGGSVSTLTIQRTQQEDSAVYLCASRSTGGGGELFFGEGSRLTVL.

The rearrangement links TRBV13 to TRBJ1-3; TRBD1 might be the D (5 bases). Trimming took 8 bases from V and 3 from J, leaving 17 bases between them. CDR3 length equals 15 residues. The V gene's germline CDR1 is PRHDT and CDR2 FYEKMQ (reference sequence). The CDR3 loop reads CASGLSRVFGNTIYF. The DNA of the CDR3 is TGTGCCAGCGGTTTATCCAGGGTATTTGGAAACACCATATATTTT.

This clone has a single count. The chain joins TRBV28 to TRBJ2-1; 14 bases are shared with TRBD2. The V segment lost 4 bases and the J segment 6 bases; nucleotides outside the gene matches: 5. CDR3 size: 16 residues. Germline V CDR1 and CDR2: MDHEN, SYDVKM. The CDR3 coding sequence is TGTGCCAGCAGTTCGATCGGGACTAGCGGGAGCAATGAGCAGTTCTTC. Its protein is CASSSIGTSGSNEQFF.

The V call is TRBV5-4, the J call TRBJ1-4, with unresolved D. In germline, CDR1 is SGHNT, CDR2 YYREEE (reference sequence). V gave up 4 bases and J gave up 8 bases, with 12 bases separating them. The CDR3 loop spans 13 amino acids. In DNA form, the CDR3 reads TGTGCCAGCAGCCCCGGGAACAGCGAAAAACTGTTTTTT. Translation gives CASSPGNSEKLFF.

This chain links TRBV7-8 with TRBJ1-5; tentatively, D is TRBD1 (5 bases). This CDR3 spans 16 amino acids. With 0 bases removed from V and 3 bases from J, the gap between germline ends came to 12 bases. CDR1 and CDR2 (germline): SGHVS, FQNEAQ. The CDR3 sequence is CASSLAPGGVNQPQHF. The CDR3 DNA follows: TGTGCCAGCAGCTTAGCGCCTGGGGGGGTCAATCAGCCCCAGCATTTT. The whole variable domain, remainder taken from reference TRBV7-8 and TRBJ1-5, is GAGVSQSPRYKVAKRGQDVALRCDPISGHVSLFWYQQALGQGPEFLTYFQNEAQLDKSGLPSDRFFAERPEGSVSTLKIQRTQQEDSAVYLCASSLAPGGVNQPQHFGDGTRLSIL.

This clone was counted a few times. The rearrangement uses TRBV7-9 and TRBJ2-2, with 9 positions matching TRBD2. The CDR3 length is 16 residues. Trimming removed 8 bases from V and 5 bases from J; junction bases left unmatched: 12. Germline V gene sequence: CDR1 SEHNR, CDR2 FQNEAQ (reference sequence). CDR3: CASPPAGGPGTGELFF. Here the CDR3 DNA reads TGTGCCAGCCCCCCCGCGGGAGGGCCTGGTACCGGGGAGCTGTTTTTT.

V and J are TRBV2 and TRBJ2-1, with TRBD2 identical over 14 bases. V shed 1 base, J shed 8 bases, and the junction held 7 bases outside the gene matches. Germline CDR1 SNHLY, CDR2 FYNNEI. The CDR3 is made up of 17 amino acids. This chain's CDR3 is CASSEGGLAGAWDEQFF. CDR3 in DNA: TGTGCCAGCAGTGAAGGGGGACTAGCGGGAGCTTGGGATGAGCAGTTCTTC.

This chain connects TRBV19 to TRBJ1-6, with TRBD1 matching over 7 bases. V shed 9 bases and J 9 bases; nucleotides not matched to a gene: 8. Germline CDR1 is LNHDA and CDR2 is SQIVND (reference sequence). The CDR3 consists of 13 residues. The CDR3 loop reads CASRDRDGSPLHF. The CDR3 region has the DNA TGTGCCAGCCGGGACAGAGATGGTTCACCCCTCCACTTT. The full variable domain, its missing parts supplied by reference TRBV19 and TRBJ1-6, is DGGITQSPKYLFRKEGQNVTLSCEQNLNHDAMYWYRQDPGQGLRLIYYSQIVNDFQKGDIAEGYSVSREKKESFPLTVTSAQKNPTAFYLCASRDRDGSPLHFGNGTRLTVT.

V gene TRBV5-4 combines with J gene TRBJ2-5; 12 nucleotides line up with TRBD2. V dropped 4 bases and J dropped 2; count of bases not matched to a gene: 3. This CDR3 spans 15 amino acids. Germline lookup yields CDR1 SGHNT and CDR2 YYREEE (reference sequence). In DNA form, the CDR3 reads TGTGCCAGCAGCGGACTAGCGGGGTTTCAAGAGACCCAGTACTTC. This translates into CASSGLAGFQETQYF. The full variable domain, with the rest looked up from reference TRBV5-4 and TRBJ2-5, is ETGVTQSPTHLIKTRGQQVTLRCSSQSGHNTVSWYQQALGQGPQFIFQYYREEENGRGNFPPRFSGLQFPNYSSELNVNALELDDSALYLCASSGLAGFQETQYFGPGTRLLVL.

This clone was seen once. The chain has TRBV19 and TRBJ2-5; 10 positions match TRBD1. After removal of 5 bases from V and 4 bases from J, the junction contained 10 bases not matched to a gene. Germline loops: CDR1 LNHDA, CDR2 SQIVND (reference sequence). CDR3 length equals 16 residues. The DNA for the CDR3 is TGTGCCAGTAGTGTCTCAGGGGGACAGGGGTCAGAGACCCAGTACTTC. This encodes CASSVSGGQGSETQYF.

The rearrangement uses TRBV4-3 and TRBJ2-3; 8 nucleotides align to TRBD2. Germline V lookup: CDR1 LGHNA, CDR2 YSLEER. The CDR3 is 17 residues long. After removal of 1 base from V and 6 bases from J, the junction contained 12 bases not matched to a gene. In DNA, the CDR3 is TGCGCCAGCAGCCAAGGAATAGGAAGCGGGGGAGGTGATACGCAGTATTTT. As protein: CASSQGIGSGGGDTQYF.

This clone rates as medium-sized. The V and J genes are TRBV7-2 and TRBJ1-3; the D gene is possibly TRBD1 (5 bases). V was trimmed by 5 bases and J by 1 base, leaving 9 bases between them. Looked up from germline, CDR1 is SGHTA and CDR2 is FQGNSA. This CDR3 comprises 14 residues. CDR3 sequence: CASSLRGSGNTIYF. The CDR3 bases are TGTGCCAGCAGCCTAAGGGGATCTGGAAACACCATATATTTT.

The CDR3 loop reads CASSSGQAGTGELFF. The CDR3, as DNA: TGTGCCAGCAGCTCGGGACAGGCCGGCACCGGGGAGCTGTTTTTT. The chain couples TRBV7-7 to TRBJ2-2; 8 positions agree with TRBD1. V dropped 4 bases and J dropped 4; count of bases not matched to a gene: 5. This CDR3 region has 15 residues. Germline-derived CDR1 and CDR2 are SSHAT and FNYEAQ (reference sequence).

This chain joins TRBV18 and TRBJ2-7, with D unresolved. Germline lookup yields CDR1 KGHSH and CDR2 LQKENI. Between the trimmed V and J ends, which lost 3 bases and 0 bases, there was a span of 6 bases. This CDR3 is built from 13 residues. This CDR3 is CASSPPLSYEQYF. The CDR3 DNA reads TGTGCCAGCTCACCCCCCCTCTCCTACGAGCAGTACTTC.

The gene calls are TRBV6-6 and TRBJ1-1; no reliable D call. V dropped 2 bases and J dropped 0 bases, with 4 bases sitting between them. The CDR3 runs 13 residues. Germline values: CDR1 MNHNY, CDR2 SVGAGI (reference sequence). CDR3 bases: TGTGCCAGCAGTTACCCAGTGAACACTGAAGCTTTCTTT. Encoded protein: CASSYPVNTEAFF.

Only a few counts were recorded for this clone. The chain combines TRBV5-6 with TRBJ2-1, with D perhaps matching TRBD2 (7 bases). The CDR3 length is 15 residues. V lost 3 bases, J lost 7 bases, and 17 bases lay in between. CDR1 SGHDT and CDR2 YYEEEE come from the germline V gene. The CDR3 reads CASSSALGGPNEQFF. Written as DNA, the CDR3 is TGTGCCAGCAGCTCGGCCCTCGGGGGGCCAAATGAGCAGTTCTTC. Variable domain in full (rest from reference TRBV5-6 and TRBJ2-1): DAGVTQSPTHLIKTRGQQVTLRCSPKSGHDTVSWYQQALGQGPQFIFQYYEEEERQRGNFPDRFSGHQFPNYSSELNVNALLLGDSALYLCASSSALGGPNEQFFGPGTRLTVL.

The rearrangement uses TRBV11-3 and TRBJ2-5; TRBD2 matches at 11 bases. The junction had 7 bases not matched to a gene; V was cut back by 3 bases and J by 7 bases. The CDR3 loop spans 15 amino acids. Germline CDR1 SGHNT, CDR2 YENEEA. This CDR3 reads CASSFSGGAVGTQYF. As DNA, the CDR3 is TGTGCCAGCAGCTTTAGCGGGGGGGCCGTCGGGACCCAGTACTTC.

This clone was seen more than once but under ten times. The chain links TRBV5-8 to TRBJ2-1, with 8 positions matching TRBD1. In germline, CDR1 is SGHTS, CDR2 YDEGEE. This CDR3 is built from 15 residues. With 2 bases clipped from V and 7 bases from J, the junction kept 8 bases outside the gene matches. Here the CDR3 DNA reads TGTGCCAGCAGCTTAATCGGACAGGGTACAAATGAGCAGTTCTTC. This sequence encodes CASSLIGQGTNEQFF.

The chain has TRBV28 and TRBJ1-5; TRBD1 agrees at 10 bases. The CDR3 runs to 15 residues. Trimming took 3 bases from V and 7 from J; bases not matched to a gene: 6. The germline V gene encodes CDR1 MDHEN and CDR2 SYDVKM. Written as DNA, the CDR3 is TGTGCCAGCAGTTTGGGACAGGGGAGGGTACAGCCCCAGCATTTT. Protein sequence: CASSLGQGRVQPQHF.

This clone has more than one count but fewer than ten. The chain carries TRBV7-9 and TRBJ1-1; 8 positions agree with TRBD1. Trimming cost V 5 bases and J 0 bases; bases outside gene matches: 2. Germline CDR1 is SEHNR and CDR2 is FQNEAQ (reference sequence). The CDR3 length is 14 residues. CDR3 coding DNA: TGTGCCAGCAGCGGGGACAGGCTGAACACTGAAGCTTTCTTT. Translation: CASSGDRLNTEAFF.

This clone came up once. The chain recombines TRBV5-4 with TRBJ1-1; TRBD1 matches at 7 bases. Germline-derived CDR1 and CDR2 are SGHNT and YYREEE (reference sequence). This CDR3 region has 15 residues. Germline trimming cut 5 bases from V and 5 bases from J; bases unmatched to any gene: 12. The CDR3 here is CASSPTTGAPTEAFF. Here the CDR3 DNA reads TGTGCCAGCAGTCCCACTACAGGGGCGCCAACTGAAGCTTTCTTT.

The chain links TRBV4-3 to TRBJ2-1; TRBD1 agrees at 8 bases. The CDR3 has 15 amino acids. Germline values: CDR1 LGHNA, CDR2 YSLEER. V shed 3 bases, J shed 2 bases, and the junction held 3 bases outside the gene matches. The CDR3 sequence is CASSHGQGTYNEQFF. CDR3 nucleotide sequence: TGCGCCAGCAGCCATGGACAGGGTACCTACAATGAGCAGTTCTTC.

J is TRBJ2-5 and V is TRBV28; TRBD2 matches at 7 bases. CDR1 is MDHEN and CDR2 is SYDVKM in the germline V gene. The junction had 4 bases not matched to a gene; V was cut back by 5 bases and J by 1 base. The CDR3 has 14 amino acids. Here the CDR3 reads CASSAGTTQETQYF. DNA for the CDR3: TGTGCCAGCAGTGCAGGGACTACCCAAGAGACCCAGTACTTC. Variable domain in full (rest from reference TRBV28 and TRBJ2-5): DVKVTQSSRYLVKRTGEKVFLECVQDMDHENMFWYRQDPGLGLRLIYFSYDVKMKEKGDIPEGYSVSREKKERFSLILESASTNQTSMYLCASSAGTTQETQYFGPGTRLLVL.

The chain carries TRBV5-5 and TRBJ2-4; D not resolved. V was clipped by 2 bases and J by 6 bases, with 9 bases between them. The CDR3 extends over 13 amino acids. CDR1 is SGHKS and CDR2 is YYEKEE in the germline V gene (reference sequence). The CDR3 DNA is TGTGCCAGCAGCTTCGAGACAACAAACATTCAGTACTTC. This gives the protein CASSFETTNIQYF. The variable domain in full, completed from reference TRBV5-5 and TRBJ2-4, reads DAGVTQSPTHLIKTRGQQVTLRCSPISGHKSVSWYQQVLGQGPQFIFQYYEKEERGRGNFPDRFSARQFPNYSSELNVNALLLGDSALYLCASSFETTNIQYFGAGTRLSVL.

The V gene is TRBV7-9, the J gene TRBJ2-4; TRBD1 matches 9 bases. With 5 bases clipped from V and 7 bases from J, the junction kept 9 bases outside the gene matches. The CDR3 is 15 amino acids. CDR1 SEHNR and CDR2 FQNEAQ come from the germline V gene (reference sequence). The CDR3, as DNA: TGTGCCAGCAGCCCCAGGATCGGGACAGGGAACATTCAGTACTTC. It codes for CASSPRIGTGNIQYF. Variable domain in full (rest from reference TRBV7-9 and TRBJ2-4): DTGVSQNPRHKITKRGQNVTFRCDPISEHNRLYWYRQTLGQGPEFLTYFQNEAQLEKSRLLSDRFSAERPKGSFSTLEIQRTEQGDSAMYLCASSPRIGTGNIQYFGAGTRLSVL.

The rearrangement joins TRBV27 to TRBJ2-7; D is perhaps TRBD2 (5 bases). V was pared by 6 bases and J by 2 bases, with 17 bases between. The germline CDR1 and CDR2 sequences are MNHEY and SMNVEV (reference sequence). The length of the CDR3 is 15 residues. The CDR3 region has the DNA TGTGCCAGCAGACTAACCGGGAAGAGCACCTACGAGCAGTACTTC. This sequence encodes CASRLTGKSTYEQYF.